Listed here are 23 T cell receptor beta chains from one sample, sequenced in a study of T cell responses to AZD1222 COVID-19 vaccine. Using immunoSEQ multiplex PCR, the repertoire was profiled, and TCRdb retains in-frame clones only, with some absent. The table lists 100,000 to 150,000 clones, about nine tenths of them singletons, with around 5% in the top ten. The input for sequencing was peripheral blood, taken on day 0 of AZD1222 vaccination. These TCRs come from an adult in good health.

The V call is TRBV5-1, the J call TRBJ2-1, with 9 positions matching TRBD2. Germline V CDR1 and CDR2: SGHRS, YFSETQ. V dropped 4 bases and J dropped 5; count of bases not matched to a gene: 1. CDR3 length equals 13 residues. CDR3 sequence reads: CASSQRGDNEQFF. The CDR3, as DNA: TGCGCCAGCAGCCAGCGGGGGGACAATGAGCAGTTCTTC.

CDR3 DNA sequence: TGTGCCAGCAGCTTAAGCCCTGGGACAGGGACTAGCTACACCTTC. Translated, it gives CASSLSPGTGTSYTF. The chain carries TRBV7-3 and TRBJ1-2, with TRBD1 matching 9 bases. The ends lost 1 base at V and 9 bases at J; junction bases unmatched: 9. CDR3 length equals 15 residues. The germline V gene encodes CDR1 SGHTA and CDR2 FQGTGA.

This CDR3 reads CASSEGQPNTGELFF. CDR3 in DNA: TGCGCCAGCAGCGAGGGACAGCCGAACACCGGGGAGCTGTTTTTT. This chain joins TRBV5-1 and TRBJ2-2; 7 nucleotides align to TRBD1. Germline loops: CDR1 SGHRS, CDR2 YFSETQ. CDR3 length: 15 residues. V lost 4 bases and J lost 0; bases outside the gene matches: 3.

This chain uses TRBV9 with TRBJ2-3; D gene ambiguous. The CDR3 contains 14 residues. Per the germline V gene, CDR1 is SGDLS and CDR2 is YYNGEE. V was pared by 0 bases and J by 1 base, with 6 bases between. CDR3 protein: CASSVDRGTDTQYF. In nucleotides, the CDR3 is TGTGCCAGCAGCGTAGACCGGGGCACAGATACGCAGTATTTT.

The chain couples TRBV2 to TRBJ1-2; D perhaps matches TRBD1 (5 bases). Germline V gene sequence: CDR1 SNHLY, CDR2 FYNNEI. The V and J ends lost 4 bases and 3 bases respectively, with 9 bases between them. The CDR3 runs 13 residues. The CDR3: CASSGDGDYGYTF. The CDR3 DNA is TGTGCCAGCAGTGGGGACGGAGACTATGGCTACACCTTC.

CDR3 sequence: CASSEALGTGGEKLFF. CDR3 bases: TGTGCCAGCAGTGAAGCGCTGGGGACAGGGGGCGAAAAACTGTTTTTT. The V call is TRBV2, the J call TRBJ1-4; 12 nucleotides line up with TRBD1. There are 16 residues in the CDR3. In germline, CDR1 is SNHLY, CDR2 FYNNEI. The trim removed 0 bases at V and 8 bases at J, leaving 4 bases unmatched.

The chain is built from TRBV18 and TRBJ1-4; 9 bases agree with TRBD1. Trimming removed 2 bases from V and 8 bases from J; junction bases left unmatched: 6. The CDR3 is 15 residues long. Germline assignment: CDR1 KGHSH and CDR2 LQKENI. The CDR3 sequence is CASSPRTGEGEKLFF. As DNA, the CDR3 is TGTGCCAGCTCACCAAGGACAGGGGAGGGCGAAAAACTGTTTTTT.

CDR3 nucleotides: TGTGCCAGCAGCTTGGCCGGGGATGAAAAACTGTTTTTT. Amino acids: CASSLAGDEKLFF. The chain is built from TRBV5-4 and TRBJ1-4; unclear D gene. CDR3 length: 13 amino acids. Between the trimmed V and J ends, which lost 0 bases and 6 bases, there was a span of 6 bases. CDR1 is SGHNT and CDR2 is YYREEE in the germline V gene (reference sequence).

The rearrangement links TRBV5-6 to TRBJ2-3, with D maybe TRBD1 (5 bases). This CDR3 comprises 13 residues. Trimming stripped 7 bases from V and 2 bases from J, with 11 bases between. Germline assignment: CDR1 SGHDT and CDR2 YYEEEE. CDR3 nucleotides: TGTGCCAGCGGAGTCAGGGCCACAGATACGCAGTATTTT. Protein: CASGVRATDTQYF.

J is TRBJ1-1 and V is TRBV19, with a tentative D call TRBD1 (5 bases). CDR1 and CDR2 (germline): LNHDA, SQIVND (reference sequence). V was trimmed by 6 bases and J by 5 bases, leaving 16 bases between them. CDR3 length: 14 residues. The CDR3, as DNA: TGTGCCAGTAGCCCCTCGGGGGTTAGGACTGAAGCTTTCTTT. It yields the protein CASSPSGVRTEAFF.

The genes are TRBV12-3 or TRBV12-4 and TRBJ2-7; D ambiguous. The CDR3 is made up of 13 amino acids. V lost 5 bases and J lost 6, with 14 bases in between. The CDR3 loop is CASSQMTRSEQYF. The DNA of the CDR3 is TGTGCCAGCAGTCAGATGACTCGTTCCGAGCAGTACTTC.

The rearrangement joins TRBV7-6 to TRBJ1-2; 9 nucleotides line up with TRBD1. Germline CDR1 is SGHVS and CDR2 is FNYEAQ. V lost 5 bases, J lost 4 bases, and 8 bases stayed unmatched. This CDR3 is built from 15 residues. This chain's CDR3 is CASSATGGGGYGYTF. The DNA for the CDR3 is TGTGCCAGCAGCGCAACAGGGGGCGGTGGCTATGGCTACACCTTC.

V gene TRBV5-4 combines with J gene TRBJ2-5; 7 nucleotides line up with TRBD1. Unmatched junction bases numbered 15, after V lost 7 bases and J lost 6 bases. The germline CDR1 and CDR2 sequences are SGHNT and YYREEE (reference sequence). CDR3 length: 15 amino acids. The CDR3 is CASSTQQGRAKTQYF. In nucleotides, the CDR3 is TGTGCCAGCTCCACCCAACAGGGGAGAGCGAAGACCCAGTACTTC.

The chain uses TRBV7-2 and TRBJ1-1; D may be TRBD1 (6 bases). V was cut by 5 bases and J by 2 bases, with 12 bases left in between. CDR3 length equals 14 residues. Germline V gives CDR1 SGHTA, CDR2 FQGNSA. The CDR3 sequence is CASSPRQENTEAFF. The CDR3 region has the DNA TGTGCCAGCAGCCCCCGACAGGAAAACACTGAAGCTTTCTTT.

The chain employs TRBV2 and TRBJ1-1; TRBD1 is a possible D gene (5 bases). Looked up from germline, CDR1 is SNHLY and CDR2 is FYNNEI. This CDR3 spans 13 amino acids. The V end was cut by 7 bases, the J end by 1 base, with 10 bases between. CDR3 amino acids: CASKGAENTEAFF. For the CDR3, the DNA is TGTGCCAGCAAAGGGGCGGAGAACACTGAAGCTTTCTTT.

The chain recombines TRBV6-5 with TRBJ1-1; no reliable D call. The CDR3 is made up of 13 amino acids. In germline, CDR1 is MNHEY, CDR2 SVGAGI. The V end lost 7 bases, the J end lost 5 bases, and 14 bases lay between the germline ends. This CDR3 is CASTEPKGTEAFF. The CDR3 DNA reads TGTGCCAGCACCGAACCTAAAGGAACTGAAGCTTTCTTT.

In DNA, the CDR3 is TGTGCCAGCAGTTTAACAGCCCTGAACACTGAAGCTTTCTTT. It codes for CASSLTALNTEAFF. The rearrangement links TRBV28 to TRBJ1-1, with D uncertain. Trimming left V 2 bases short and J 0 bases short, with 7 bases between. This CDR3 spans 14 amino acids. Germline loops: CDR1 MDHEN, CDR2 SYDVKM.

The chain links TRBV7-9 to TRBJ2-3; D is ambiguous. Trimming stripped 1 base from V and 0 bases from J, with 2 bases between. The V gene's germline CDR1 is SEHNR and CDR2 FQNEAQ (reference sequence). CDR3 size: 13 residues. The CDR3 protein is CASSLVSTDTQYF. The CDR3 region has the DNA TGTGCCAGCAGCTTAGTCAGCACAGATACGCAGTATTTT. Full variable domain (outside the CDR3, taken from reference TRBV7-9 and TRBJ2-3): DTGVSQNPRHKITKRGQNVTFRCDPISEHNRLYWYRQTLGQGPEFLTYFQNEAQLEKSRLLSDRFSAERPKGSFSTLEIQRTEQGDSAMYLCASSLVSTDTQYFGPGTRLTVL.

The V call is TRBV28, the J call TRBJ1-5; 8 positions match TRBD1. This CDR3 contains 17 residues. V shed 0 bases, J shed 5 bases, and the junction held 9 bases outside the gene matches. CDR1 is MDHEN and CDR2 is SYDVKM in the germline V gene. CDR3 DNA sequence: TGTGCCAGCAGTTTATGGGACAGGGATGAAGGCCATCAGCCCCAGCATTTT. Its protein is CASSLWDRDEGHQPQHF.

The CDR3 DNA follows: TGTGCCAGCAGCGTAAGCGGGGGGAACTCCTACAATGAGCAGTTCTTC. Translation gives CASSVSGGNSYNEQFF. The genes are TRBV9 and TRBJ2-1, with 9 nucleotides matching TRBD2. V lost 1 base, J lost 0 bases, and 2 bases stayed unmatched. The germline V gene has CDR1 SGDLS and CDR2 YYNGEE. CDR3 size: 16 residues.

This rearrangement joins TRBV28 to TRBJ1-2, with D tentatively TRBD1 (5 bases). The germline V gene has CDR1 MDHEN and CDR2 SYDVKM. V lost 8 bases to trimming and J lost 5 bases, with 9 bases between them. The length of the CDR3 is 11 residues. The CDR3 sequence: CASAGGYGYTF. The CDR3 DNA reads as TGTGCCAGCGCGGGGGGGTATGGCTACACCTTC.

This clone is a singleton in its sample. The chain has TRBV10-1 and TRBJ1-3, with D hard to call. Deletions cut 0 bases from V and 4 bases from J, with 4 bases between. The CDR3 runs 13 residues. The V gene's germline CDR1 is WNHNN and CDR2 SYGVQD (reference sequence). The CDR3 DNA is TGCGCCAGCAGTGAGTCGAAAGGAAACACCATATATTTT. Protein product: CASSESKGNTIYF.

This clone has only a few counts. V usage is TRBV6-4 and J usage is TRBJ1-2; D may be TRBD1 (5 bases). Germline V lookup: CDR1 MRHNA, CDR2 SNTAGT. The CDR3 has 14 amino acids. With 6 bases removed from V and 4 bases from J, the gap between germline ends came to 15 bases. The CDR3 region has the DNA TGTGCCAGCAGGACAGCCCCGGGCGGCTATGGCTACACCTTC. This translates into CASRTAPGGYGYTF.